This T cell receptor beta chain was obtained from a study of blood T cell repertoires in COVID-19. TCRdb's copy holds only in-frame clones and misses some; the assay was immunoSEQ multiplex PCR. The table records 200,000 to 250,000 clones, about 91% of them present only once. The CDR3 extends over 14 amino acids. Germline CDR1 reads MDHEN; CDR2 reads SYDVKM. Deletions cut 8 bases from V and 5 bases from J, with 18 bases between. This clonotype was sampled from a young man with acute COVID-19. The chain couples TRBV28 to TRBJ1-1, with D perhaps matching TRBD1 (6 bases). The sequenced sample was PBMCs or T cells enriched from blood (not recorded which). The chain's CDR3 is CASPGGAGRTEAFF. The CDR3 region has the DNA TGTGCCAGCCCCGGGGGGGCAGGTCGGACTGAAGCTTTCTTT.